The 9 T cell receptor beta chains presented below share a single source sample, sequenced in a study of CD8+ T cells in alopecia areata. Following RNA extraction, reverse transcription yielded cDNA that acted as the sequencing template. Assay: immunoSEQ multiplex PCR; the TCRdb copy retains only in-frame clones and omits some. The profile shows 85,000 to 110,000 clones, roughly 53% of them singletons. Sequencing used CD4+ T cells sorted from blood. Receptors were obtained from a human donor in good health.

DNA for the CDR3: TGTGCCAGCAGCCAAGGACAGGGCAACACAGATACGCAGTATTTT. This codes for CASSQGQGNTDTQYF. The J gene is TRBJ2-3, the V gene TRBV7-6, with 8 bases fitting TRBD1. This CDR3 contains 15 residues. The V segment lost 5 bases and the J segment 2 bases; nucleotides outside the gene matches: 6. Germline lookup yields CDR1 SGHVS and CDR2 FNYEAQ.

The chain uses TRBV29-1 and TRBJ2-7; 10 nucleotides match TRBD1. V lost 7 bases, J lost 1 base, and 7 bases stayed unmatched. CDR1 is SQVTM, CDR2 ANQGSEA, per germline. The CDR3 consists of 14 residues. CDR3 nucleotide sequence: TGCAGCGCCATGGGACAGGGGACGTCCTACGAGCAGTACTTC. Translating gives CSAMGQGTSYEQYF.

This chain links TRBV6-1 with TRBJ1-2, with unresolved D. CDR1 and CDR2 (germline): MNHNS, SASEGT. CDR3 length equals 14 residues. V lost 6 bases, J lost 0 bases, and 11 bases lay in between. CDR3 residues: CASRSGVANYGYTF. DNA of the CDR3: TGTGCCAGCAGATCAGGCGTAGCTAACTATGGCTACACCTTC.

The chain joins TRBV4-2 to TRBJ1-6; D is unresolved. The V and J ends lost 0 bases and 9 bases respectively, with 12 bases between them. Germline loops: CDR1 LGHNA, CDR2 YNFKEQ. There are 15 residues in the CDR3. CDR3 residues: CASSQDEGSASPLHF. The CDR3 DNA reads TGTGCCAGCAGCCAAGATGAGGGTTCGGCTTCACCCCTCCACTTT.

This clone has a handful of counts. This chain joins TRBV27 and TRBJ1-5; weak D call: TRBD1 (5 bases). Trimming stripped 6 bases from V and 0 bases from J, with 18 bases between. Germline V lookup: CDR1 MNHEY, CDR2 SMNVEV (reference sequence). CDR3 length: 17 residues. CDR3 protein: CASRPRATVNSNQPQHF. DNA for the CDR3: TGTGCCAGCAGGCCCCGGGCGACAGTTAATAGCAATCAGCCCCAGCATTTT.

This clone was recorded a few times. The CDR3 region has the DNA TGTGCCAGCAGCTACACGGGACTAGCGGGGGGGCTGGGCGAGCAGTACTTC. Amino acid sequence: CASSYTGLAGGLGEQYF. This chain links TRBV7-2 with TRBJ2-7, with 16 bases identical to TRBD2. The trim removed 4 bases at V and 6 bases at J, leaving 9 bases unmatched. The germline V gene has CDR1 SGHTA and CDR2 FQGNSA. The CDR3 is made up of 17 amino acids.

V and J are TRBV5-1 and TRBJ1-6; D may be TRBD1 (6 bases). Trimming removed 3 bases at V and 8 bases at J, with 15 bases between. The CDR3 is 15 residues long. In germline, CDR1 is SGHRS, CDR2 YFSETQ. The CDR3 loop is CASSSNAGVDSPLHF. The CDR3 bases are TGCGCCAGCAGCTCGAACGCAGGGGTTGATTCACCCCTCCACTTT.

This clone was found a few times. V is TRBV13 and J is TRBJ2-7, with 8 bases lining up with TRBD1. This CDR3 is 15 amino acids long. Germline V lookup: CDR1 PRHDT, CDR2 FYEKMQ (reference sequence). Trimming cost V 2 bases and J 5 bases; bases outside gene matches: 8. The CDR3 bases are TGTGCCAGCAGCTTAAAACCTCAGGGGGCCCACGAGCAGTACTTC. Amino acids: CASSLKPQGAHEQYF.

DNA of the CDR3: TGTGCCAGCAGCCTCAGTCGGGTGGGCTACACCTTC. Translated, it gives CASSLSRVGYTF. J is TRBJ1-2 and V is TRBV7-2; D is ambiguous. CDR3 length: 12 residues. Germline assignment: CDR1 SGHTA and CDR2 FQGNSA. With 5 bases removed from V and 8 bases from J, the gap between germline ends came to 12 bases.